This section outlines one T cell receptor beta chain sequence together with its context. Its antigen remains undetermined. No base qualities exist here, and no much larger clone lies one base off it. Receptor libraries were prepared by the immunoSEQ multiplex PCR assay. The study's processing was this. A statistical classification framework was built for diagnosing cytomegalovirus status from the catalog of TCR beta chain sequences. Not all clones reach the TCRdb copy of this immuneACCESS table, which keeps in-frame sequences only. Checked studies attribute under half of the gap to unresolved V genes and leave the rest unexplained. The V and J calls and clone size come from that table; D and trimming were worked out from the DNA. This sample is represented by about 130,000 clones; 88% of them were singletons. 1.4% of the sample belongs to the ten largest clones. Donors formed part of the validation cohort, which comprised over a hundred subjects and was distinct from the first cohort of over 500 subjects.

The germline V gene supplies CDR1 SGHAT and CDR2 FQNNGV. Germline trimming amounts to 3 bases on V and 1 base on J, with 2 as the count of junction bases outside the gene matches. Taken from cysteine to phenylalanine, the CDR3 has 14 residues. The only DNA kept is the CDR3, 42 bases in frame from the first base. This specimen comes from a study of cytomegalovirus exposure and HLA in healthy donors (dated by TCRdb to the late 2010s). About the study as a whole: The roughly 700 repertoires of the first cohort and the roughly 120 validation repertoires were produced on the same platform, according to a later analysis. In addition to the first cohort of 666 subjects, a separate validation cohort of over 90 different subjects was used. The study aimed to test whether signatures of past pathogen exposure could be identified by cataloging public T cell receptors. To predict cytomegalovirus infection status, the study combined high-throughput TCR immunosequencing, statistical association of individual TCRs with disease status, and machine learning. Summary of the overall study and its limitations: The validation cohort had no HLA typing available for a later analysis, so co-occurrence within that cohort was assessed over all 130 or so repertoires. Cytomegalovirus status was reported to be diagnosed by the classifier with high specificity and sensitivity in both the original and validation cohorts. A total of 150 or so TCR beta chains were listed by the study as associated with cytomegalovirus. The authors suggested that the approach could potentially be extended to other disease states and immunological phenotypes. A few of the identified cytomegalovirus-associated TCR beta chains were confirmed in vitro to be specific for cytomegalovirus antigens. Most TCR sequences were observed very rarely across donors, whereas some public TCRs were present in many individuals. In a later analysis, TCRs clustered in the first cohort were found to also tend to co-occur in the 130 or so validation repertoires, with about 93% of cluster scores above 0.

Sequencing was done on a sample of PBMCs. The rearrangement joined TRBV11-2 to TRBJ1-1; TRBD1 matches 7 bases in the middle. This sequence originates from a man aged 30 to 39 in good health and CMV-seronegative. The sequenced DNA: TGTGCCAGCAGCTTCACAGGGGAGAACACTGAAGCTTTCTTT. This is translated as CASSFTGENTEAFF. The entire variable domain, with the stretches around the CDR3 drawn from the reference TRBV11-2 and TRBJ1-1 proteins, is EAGVAQSPRYKIIEKRQSVAFWCNPISGHATLYWYQQILGQGPKLLIQFQNNGVVDDSQLPKDRFSAERLKGVDSTLKIQPAKLEDSAVYLCASSFTGENTEAFFGQGTRLTVV.